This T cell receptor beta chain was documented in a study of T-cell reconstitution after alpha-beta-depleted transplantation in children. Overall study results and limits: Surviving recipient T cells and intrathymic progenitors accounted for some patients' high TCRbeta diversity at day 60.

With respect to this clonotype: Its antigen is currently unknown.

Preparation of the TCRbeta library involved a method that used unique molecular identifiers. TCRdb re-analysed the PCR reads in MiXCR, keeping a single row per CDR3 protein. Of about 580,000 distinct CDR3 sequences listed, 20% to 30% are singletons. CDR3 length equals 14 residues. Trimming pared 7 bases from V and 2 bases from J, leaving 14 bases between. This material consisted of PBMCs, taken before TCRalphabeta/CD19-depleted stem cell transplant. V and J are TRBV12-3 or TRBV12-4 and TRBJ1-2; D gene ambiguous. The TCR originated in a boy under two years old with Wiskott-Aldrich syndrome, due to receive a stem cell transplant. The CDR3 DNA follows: TGTGCCAGCACTATAGCCAGGACCAACTATGGCTACACCTTC. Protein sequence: CASTIARTNYGYTF.